Listed below are T cell receptor beta chains from one sample, sequenced in a study of CD8 T cells in ankylosing spondylitis. TCRdb reprocessed the 5' RACE reads via MiXCR and lists one record per CDR3 protein. The repertoire holds approximately 400,000 distinct CDR3 sequences, with roughly 15% as singletons. Sequenced sample: blood, either unsorted or a sorted T cell fraction (not recorded which). These receptors were obtained from a male donor with ankylosing spondylitis. CDR3s include the opening cysteine and the closing phenylalanine or tryptophan. A D gene is named only where the DNA matches it firmly. Size values are once, few and many counts, or a class for expanded clones, and some rows have none.

>TRBJ1-2|TRBD1|16|NA|TRBV18
CASSPPTDRAYRGYTF
TGTGCCAGCTCACCACCCACCGACAGGGCCTACCGTGGCTACACCTTC
>TRBJ1-1|NA|12|NA|TRBV20-1
CSARRRDTEAFF
TGCAGTGCAAGAAGGAGGGACACTGAAGCTTTCTTT
>TRBJ1-4|NA|16|few|TRBV4-1
CASSQDRGRTNEKLFF
TGCGCCAGCAGCCAAGATCGAGGCCGGACTAATGAAAAACTGTTTTTT
>TRBJ1-2|TRBD1|16|NA|TRBV5-6
CASSLAGQGINYGYTF
TGTGCCAGCAGCTTGGCGGGACAGGGAATTAACTATGGCTACACCTTC
>TRBJ2-1|NA|13|NA|TRBV29-1
CSALRDPYNEQFF
TGCAGCGCCCTCCGGGACCCCTACAATGAGCAGTTCTTC
>TRBJ2-7|NA|14|NA|TRBV10-3
CAISEGGGSYEQYF
TGTGCCATCAGTGAGGGGGGTGGGTCCTACGAGCAGTACTTC
>TRBJ2-3|NA|17|once|TRBV2
CASSPLLALGRTDTQYF
TGTGCCAGCAGCCCACTGTTGGCCCTAGGCAGGACAGATACGCAGTATTTT
>TRBJ1-2|NA|8|NA|TRBV6-6
CASSSNLF
TGTGCCAGCAGTTCCAATCTCTTC
>TRBJ1-1|TRBD1|14|few|TRBV27
CASSWDRGGPEAFF
TGTGCCAGCAGTTGGGACAGGGGGGGTCCTGAAGCTTTCTTT
>TRBJ2-7|NA|14|NA|TRBV6-5
CASSYAQSSYEQYF
TGTGCCAGCAGTTACGCCCAAAGCTCCTACGAGCAGTACTTC
>TRBJ2-1|NA|15|NA|TRBV28
CASSIRASSYNEQFF
TGTGCCAGCAGTATCCGGGCCAGCTCCTACAATGAGCAGTTCTTC
>TRBJ1-5|NA|13|once|TRBV6-5
CASSYTGNQPQHF
TGTGCCAGCAGTTACACCGGCAATCAGCCCCAGCATTTT
>TRBJ1-2|NA|14|NA|TRBV28
CASSPGSAHYGYTF
TGTGCCAGCAGCCCAGGATCGGCCCACTATGGCTACACCTTC
>TRBJ2-5|NA|13|few|TRBV11-2
CASSLGSVEVQYF
TGTGCCAGCAGCTTGGGATCCGTGGAGGTCCAGTACTTC
>TRBJ2-7|TRBD1|16|NA|TRBV5-1
CASSLQQGAANYEQYF
TGCGCCAGCAGCTTGCAACAGGGGGCCGCTAACTACGAGCAGTACTTC
>TRBJ1-6|NA|14|NA|TRBV7-2
CASSRSRGPVTLHF
TGTGCCAGCAGCCGTTCCCGGGGCCCTGTCACCCTCCACTTT
>TRBJ2-1|NA|14|few|TRBV7-8
CASSTSDRDNEQFF
TGTGCCAGCAGCACCTCGGACAGAGACAATGAGCAGTTCTTC
>TRBJ2-5|NA|18|NA|TRBV20-1
CSARELGIAGIRQETQYF
TGCAGTGCTAGAGAGCTCGGAATTGCGGGGATAAGACAAGAGACCCAGTACTTC
>TRBJ1-2|NA|13|NA|TRBV20-1
CSSRARGDYGYTF
TGCAGTTCTAGGGCGCGGGGGGACTATGGCTACACCTTC
>TRBJ2-6|NA|14|NA|TRBV5-1
CASSTSSGANVLTF
TGCGCCAGCAGCACGAGCTCTGGGGCCAACGTCCTGACTTTC
>TRBJ2-7|TRBD1|16|few|TRBV12-3/TRBV12-4
CASSFRAGGKTYEQYF
TGTGCCAGCAGTTTCAGGGCAGGGGGCAAGACCTACGAGCAGTACTTC
>TRBJ2-5|NA|17|few|TRBV19
CASSTPGRGRRQETQYF
TGTGCCAGTAGTACCCCCGGCAGGGGACGTCGGCAAGAGACCCAGTACTTC
>TRBJ2-3|NA|17|NA|TRBV9
CASSPSRRGGPTDTQYF
TGTGCCAGCAGCCCCTCGCGAAGGGGGGGGCCCACAGATACGCAGTATTTT
>TRBJ1-1|TRBD1|14|few|TRBV27
CASSLRDRGTEAFF
TGTGCCAGCAGTCTACGGGACAGGGGCACTGAAGCTTTCTTT
>TRBJ2-1|NA|13|many|TRBV5-1
CASSSPQGGEQFF
TGCGCCAGCAGCTCCCCCCAGGGCGGCGAGCAGTTCTTC
>TRBJ2-5|NA|13|NA|TRBV30
CAWMRRYQETQYF
TGTGCCTGGATGAGACGGTACCAAGAGACCCAGTACTTC
>TRBJ1-1|NA|15|NA|TRBV6-5
CASSYAGAGDTEAFF
TGTGCCAGCAGTTATGCCGGCGCAGGGGACACTGAAGCTTTCTTT
>TRBJ2-4|NA|13|NA|TRBV9
CASSVDLGDIQYF
TGTGCCAGCAGCGTAGATCTCGGGGACATTCAGTACTTC
>TRBJ2-5|NA|11|few|TRBV11-2
CASSYRLRQYF
TGTGCCAGCAGCTACCGACTTCGCCAGTACTTC
>TRBJ2-5|TRBD2|16|few|TRBV7-3
CASSLGLAGWQETQYF
TGTGCCAGCAGCTTGGGACTAGCGGGGTGGCAAGAGACCCAGTACTTC
>TRBJ2-3|TRBD2|16|many|TRBV9
CASSRGRGLTADTQYF
TGTGCCAGCAGCCGAGGGCGGGGGTTGACCGCAGATACGCAGTATTTT
>TRBJ2-1|NA|16|few|TRBV28
CASSSPTASSYNEQFF
TGTGCCAGCAGTTCCCCGACGGCGAGCTCCTACAATGAGCAGTTCTTC
>TRBJ1-4|NA|15|NA|TRBV19
CASSIEVATNEKLFF
TGTGCCAGTAGTATAGAAGTTGCAACTAATGAAAAACTGTTTTTT
>TRBJ2-1|NA|14|few|TRBV7-9
CASSLHQGTNEQFF
TGTGCCAGCAGCTTACATCAGGGCACCAATGAGCAGTTCTTC
>TRBJ1-2|NA|13|few|TRBV12-3/TRBV12-4
CASSLRADYGYTF
TGTGCCAGCAGTTTACGGGCGGATTATGGCTACACCTTC
>TRBJ1-5|NA|14|few|TRBV12-3/TRBV12-4
CASTYGRVNQPQHF
TGTGCCAGCACTTACGGCAGGGTCAATCAGCCCCAGCATTTT
>TRBJ2-3|NA|14|NA|TRBV6-1
CASSPTSTVDTQYF
TGTGCCAGCAGCCCGACATCGACTGTAGATACGCAGTATTTT
>TRBJ1-4|NA|13|NA|TRBV20-1
CSARDGLNEKLFF
TGCAGTGCTAGGGACGGATTGAATGAAAAACTGTTTTTT
>TRBJ1-5|TRBD1|17|NA|TRBV12-3/TRBV12-4
CASSLSGRGLGNQPQHF
TGTGCCAGCAGTCTGTCCGGTAGGGGGCTCGGCAATCAGCCCCAGCATTTT
>TRBJ2-3|TRBD2|16|few|TRBV12-3/TRBV12-4
CASSLGGLPSTDTQYF
TGTGCCAGCAGTTTAGGGGGACTACCAAGCACAGATACGCAGTATTTT
>TRBJ1-2|TRBD1|13|NA|TRBV20-1
CSARQGGNYGYTF
TGCAGTGCTAGGCAGGGGGGGAACTATGGCTACACCTTC
>TRBJ2-1|TRBD2|14|NA|TRBV19
CASIAGGRDNEQFF
TGTGCCAGTATTGCGGGGGGCCGGGACAATGAGCAGTTCTTC
>TRBJ1-1|TRBD1|15|many|TRBV4-2
CASSQVGQADTEAFF
TGTGCCAGCAGCCAAGTGGGACAGGCGGACACTGAAGCTTTCTTT
>TRBJ1-2|TRBD1|14|few|TRBV11-2
CASSPKTGNYGYTF
TGTGCCAGCAGCCCCAAGACAGGGAACTATGGCTACACCTTC
>TRBJ1-6|NA|13|NA|TRBV19
CASSTGVSSPLHF
TGTGCCAGTAGTACAGGGGTCAGTTCACCCCTCCACTTT
>TRBJ1-5|NA|13|NA|TRBV5-1
CASSPEGTQPQHF
TGCGCCAGCAGCCCGGAGGGGACTCAGCCCCAGCATTTT
>TRBJ2-7|NA|11|NA|TRBV3-1
CASKNSYEQYF
TGTGCCAGCAAAAACTCCTACGAGCAGTACTTC
>TRBJ2-7|NA|14|NA|TRBV20-1
CSARDERTPYEQYF
TGCAGTGCTAGAGATGAGCGGACCCCCTACGAGCAGTACTTC
>TRBJ1-3|NA|15|few|TRBV11-2
CASSFQQVPGNTIYF
TGTGCCAGCAGCTTCCAACAGGTGCCTGGAAACACCATATATTTT
>TRBJ2-3|TRBD2|16|few|TRBV10-3
CAISDQAGAPTDTQYF
TGTGCCATCAGTGATCAAGCGGGAGCACCCACAGATACGCAGTATTTT
>TRBJ1-5|NA|16|NA|TRBV7-2
CASSPSGGVANQPQHF
TGTGCCAGCAGCCCCAGTGGGGGGGTGGCCAATCAGCCCCAGCATTTT
>TRBJ1-5|TRBD1|15|NA|TRBV6-1
CASSVRGNSNQPQHF
TGTGCCAGTTCAGTCAGGGGGAATAGCAATCAGCCCCAGCATTTT
>TRBJ2-1|TRBD1|14|many|TRBV5-5
CASSPGTGRNEQFF
TGTGCCAGCAGCCCCGGGACAGGGAGAAATGAGCAGTTCTTC
>TRBJ1-2|NA|12|NA|TRBV29-1
CSSWDTGYGYTF
TGCAGCTCCTGGGATACAGGGTATGGCTACACCTTC
>TRBJ2-1|TRBD2|19|NA|TRBV5-1
CASSLGTSGRGDPYNEQFF
TGCGCCAGCAGCTTGGGGACTAGCGGGAGGGGTGACCCCTACAATGAGCAGTTCTTC
>TRBJ1-3|NA|18|few|TRBV7-3
CASSLTAPGTSAGNTIYF
TGTGCCAGCAGCTTAACGGCGCCAGGGACATCAGCTGGAAACACCATATATTTT
>TRBJ2-5|TRBD1|15|NA|TRBV5-1
CASSWGTAQRETQYF
TGCGCCAGCAGCTGGGGGACAGCCCAGAGGGAGACCCAGTACTTC
>TRBJ1-4|NA|12|many|TRBV5-6
CASSFGMEKLFF
TGTGCCAGCAGCTTCGGAATGGAGAAACTGTTTTTT
>TRBJ2-3|NA|15|many|TRBV5-1
CASSPSRFAADTQYF
TGCGCCAGCAGCCCATCGAGGTTTGCGGCAGATACGCAGTATTTT
>TRBJ2-7|TRBD2|16|many|TRBV7-2
CASSLGRSASGNEQYF
TGTGCCAGCAGCTTAGGAAGGAGCGCTAGCGGGAACGAGCAGTACTTC